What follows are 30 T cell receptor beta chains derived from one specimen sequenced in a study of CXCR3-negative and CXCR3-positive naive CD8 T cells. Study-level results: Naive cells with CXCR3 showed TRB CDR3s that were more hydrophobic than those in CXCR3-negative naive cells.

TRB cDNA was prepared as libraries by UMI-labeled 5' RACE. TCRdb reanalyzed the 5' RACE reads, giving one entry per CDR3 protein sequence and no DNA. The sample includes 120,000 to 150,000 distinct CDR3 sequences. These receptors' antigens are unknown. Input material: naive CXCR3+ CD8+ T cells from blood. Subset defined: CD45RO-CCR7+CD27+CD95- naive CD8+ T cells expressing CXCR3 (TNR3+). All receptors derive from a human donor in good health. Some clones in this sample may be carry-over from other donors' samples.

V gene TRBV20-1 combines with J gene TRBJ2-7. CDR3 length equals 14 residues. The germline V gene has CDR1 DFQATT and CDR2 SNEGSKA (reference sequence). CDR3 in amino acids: CSAREVGRTYEQYF.

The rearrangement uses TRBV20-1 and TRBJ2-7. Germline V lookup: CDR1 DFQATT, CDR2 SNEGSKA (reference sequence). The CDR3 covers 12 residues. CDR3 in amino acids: CSARGRDYEQYF.

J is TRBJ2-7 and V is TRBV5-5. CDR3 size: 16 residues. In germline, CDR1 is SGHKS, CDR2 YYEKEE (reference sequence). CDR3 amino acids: CASSLAVAAPAYEQYF.

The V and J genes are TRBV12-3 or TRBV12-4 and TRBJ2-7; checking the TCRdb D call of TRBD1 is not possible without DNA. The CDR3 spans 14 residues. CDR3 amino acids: CASSQGSYHYEQYF.

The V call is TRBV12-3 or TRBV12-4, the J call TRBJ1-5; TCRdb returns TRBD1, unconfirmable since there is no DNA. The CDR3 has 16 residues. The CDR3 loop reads CASSQSDRYSNQPQHF.

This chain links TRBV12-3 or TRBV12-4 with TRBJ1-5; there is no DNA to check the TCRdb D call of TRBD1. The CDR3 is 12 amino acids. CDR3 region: CARRRGDRPQHF.

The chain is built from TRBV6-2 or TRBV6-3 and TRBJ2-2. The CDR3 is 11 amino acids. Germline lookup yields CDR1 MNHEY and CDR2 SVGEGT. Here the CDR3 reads CASTNTGELFF.

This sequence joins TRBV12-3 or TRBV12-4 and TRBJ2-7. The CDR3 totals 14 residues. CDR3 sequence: CASSSGYNHHEQYF.

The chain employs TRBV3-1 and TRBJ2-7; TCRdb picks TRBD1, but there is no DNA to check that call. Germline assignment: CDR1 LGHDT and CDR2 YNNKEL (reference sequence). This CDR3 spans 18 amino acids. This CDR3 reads CASSLGHSDSTFSYEQYF.

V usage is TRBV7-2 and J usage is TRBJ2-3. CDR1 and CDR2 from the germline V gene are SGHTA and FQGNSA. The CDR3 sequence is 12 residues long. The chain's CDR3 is CASSPTTDTQYF. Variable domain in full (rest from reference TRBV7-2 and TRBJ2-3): GAGVSQSPSNKVTEKGKDVELRCDPISGHTALYWYRQSLGQGLEFLIYFQGNSAPDKSGLPSDRFSAERTGGSVSTLTIQRTQQEDSAVYLCASSPTTDTQYFGPGTRLTVL.

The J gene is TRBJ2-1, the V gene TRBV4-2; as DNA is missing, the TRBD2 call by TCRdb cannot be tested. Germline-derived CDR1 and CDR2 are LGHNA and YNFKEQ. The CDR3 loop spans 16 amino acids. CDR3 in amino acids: CASSWRGTSGDHEQFF.

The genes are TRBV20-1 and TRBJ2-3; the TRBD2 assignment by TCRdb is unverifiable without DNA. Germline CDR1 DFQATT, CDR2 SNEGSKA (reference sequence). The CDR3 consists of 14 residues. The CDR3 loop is CSALSASRTDTQYF.

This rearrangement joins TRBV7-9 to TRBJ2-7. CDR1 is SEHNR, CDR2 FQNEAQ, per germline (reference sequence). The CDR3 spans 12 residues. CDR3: CASSLVEVEQYF.

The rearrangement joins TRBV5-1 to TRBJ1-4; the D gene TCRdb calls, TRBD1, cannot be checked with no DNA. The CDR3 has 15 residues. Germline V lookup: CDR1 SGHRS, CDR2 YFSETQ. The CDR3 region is CASSSETGIYEKLFF.

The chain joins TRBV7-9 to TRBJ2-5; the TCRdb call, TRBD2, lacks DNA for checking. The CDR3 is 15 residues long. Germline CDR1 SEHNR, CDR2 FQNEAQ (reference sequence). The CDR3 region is CASSPPSDVVRTQYF. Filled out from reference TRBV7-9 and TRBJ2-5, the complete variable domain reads DTGVSQNPRHKITKRGQNVTFRCDPISEHNRLYWYRQTLGQGPEFLTYFQNEAQLEKSRLLSDRFSAERPKGSFSTLEIQRTEQGDSAMYLCASSPPSDVVRTQYFGPGTRLLVL.

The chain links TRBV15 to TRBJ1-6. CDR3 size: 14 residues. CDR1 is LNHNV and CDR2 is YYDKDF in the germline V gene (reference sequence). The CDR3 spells CATSNGRDNSPLHF.

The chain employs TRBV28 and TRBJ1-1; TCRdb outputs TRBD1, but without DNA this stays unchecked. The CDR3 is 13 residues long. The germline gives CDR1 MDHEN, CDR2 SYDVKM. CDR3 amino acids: CASSFPSPLEAFF.

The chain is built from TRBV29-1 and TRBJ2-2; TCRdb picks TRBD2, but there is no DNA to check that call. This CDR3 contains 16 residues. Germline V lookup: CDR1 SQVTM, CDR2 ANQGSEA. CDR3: CSVGLAGGKNTGELFF.

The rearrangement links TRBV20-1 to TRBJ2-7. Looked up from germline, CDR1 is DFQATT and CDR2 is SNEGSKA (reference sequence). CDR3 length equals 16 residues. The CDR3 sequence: CSARDFLVGGSYEQYF.

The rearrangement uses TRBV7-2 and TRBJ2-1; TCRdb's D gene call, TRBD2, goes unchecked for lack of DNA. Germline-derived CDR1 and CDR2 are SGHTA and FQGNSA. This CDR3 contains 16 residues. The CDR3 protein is CASSLEWRPSYNEQFF.

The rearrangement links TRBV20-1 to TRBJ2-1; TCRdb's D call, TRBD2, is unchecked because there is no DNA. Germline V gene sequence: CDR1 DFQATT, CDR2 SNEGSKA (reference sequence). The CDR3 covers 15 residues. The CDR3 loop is CSASDGRATYNEQFF.

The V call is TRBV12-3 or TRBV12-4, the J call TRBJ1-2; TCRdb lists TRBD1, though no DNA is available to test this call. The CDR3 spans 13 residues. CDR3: CATTRDGATGYTF.

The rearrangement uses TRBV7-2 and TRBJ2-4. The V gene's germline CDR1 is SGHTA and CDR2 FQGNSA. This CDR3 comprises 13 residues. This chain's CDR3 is CAGEDGAKNIQYF.

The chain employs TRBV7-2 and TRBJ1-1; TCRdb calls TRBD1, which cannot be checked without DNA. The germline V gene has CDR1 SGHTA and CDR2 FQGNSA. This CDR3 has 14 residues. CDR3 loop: CASSGGGGYFGAFF.

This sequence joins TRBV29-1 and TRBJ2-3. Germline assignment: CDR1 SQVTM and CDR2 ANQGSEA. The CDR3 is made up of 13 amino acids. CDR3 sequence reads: CSVGRQNTDTQYF.

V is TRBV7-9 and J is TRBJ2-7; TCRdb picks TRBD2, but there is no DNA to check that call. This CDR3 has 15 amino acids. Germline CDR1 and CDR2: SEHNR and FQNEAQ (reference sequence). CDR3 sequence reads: CASSHAWDGSYEQYF.

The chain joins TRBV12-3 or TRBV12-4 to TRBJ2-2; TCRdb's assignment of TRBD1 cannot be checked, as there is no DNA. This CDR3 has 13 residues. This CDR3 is CASFPGGIGELFF.

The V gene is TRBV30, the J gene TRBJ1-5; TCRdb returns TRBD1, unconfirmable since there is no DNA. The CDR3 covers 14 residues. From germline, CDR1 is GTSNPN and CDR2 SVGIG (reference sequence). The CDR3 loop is CAWSEGQPNQPQHF.

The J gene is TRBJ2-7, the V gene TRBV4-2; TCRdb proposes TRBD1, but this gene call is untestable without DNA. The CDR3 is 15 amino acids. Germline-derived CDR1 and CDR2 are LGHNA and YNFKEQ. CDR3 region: CASSPSGTGAYEQYF.

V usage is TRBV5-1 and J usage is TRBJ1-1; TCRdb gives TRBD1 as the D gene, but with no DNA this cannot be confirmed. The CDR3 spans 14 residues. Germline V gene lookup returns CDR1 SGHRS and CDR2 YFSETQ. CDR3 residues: CASSLRGLNTEAFF. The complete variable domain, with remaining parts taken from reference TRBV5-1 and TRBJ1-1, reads KAGVTQTPRYLIKTRGQQVTLSCSPISGHRSVSWYQQTPGQGLQFLFEYFSETQRNKGNFPGRFSGRQFSNSRSEMNVSTLELGDSALYLCASSLRGLNTEAFFGQGTRLTVV.